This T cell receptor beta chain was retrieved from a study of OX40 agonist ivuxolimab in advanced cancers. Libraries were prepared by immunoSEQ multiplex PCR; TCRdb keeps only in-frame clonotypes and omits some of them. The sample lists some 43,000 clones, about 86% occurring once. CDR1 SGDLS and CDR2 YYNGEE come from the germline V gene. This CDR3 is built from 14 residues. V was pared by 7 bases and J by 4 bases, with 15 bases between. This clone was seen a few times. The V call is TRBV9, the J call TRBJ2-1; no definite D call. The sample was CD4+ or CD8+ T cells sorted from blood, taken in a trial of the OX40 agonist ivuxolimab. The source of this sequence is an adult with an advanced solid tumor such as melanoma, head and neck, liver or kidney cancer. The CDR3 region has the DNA TGTGCCAGCGGGCGGTCTCGGGCTTACAATGAGCAGTTCTTC. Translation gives CASGRSRAYNEQFF.